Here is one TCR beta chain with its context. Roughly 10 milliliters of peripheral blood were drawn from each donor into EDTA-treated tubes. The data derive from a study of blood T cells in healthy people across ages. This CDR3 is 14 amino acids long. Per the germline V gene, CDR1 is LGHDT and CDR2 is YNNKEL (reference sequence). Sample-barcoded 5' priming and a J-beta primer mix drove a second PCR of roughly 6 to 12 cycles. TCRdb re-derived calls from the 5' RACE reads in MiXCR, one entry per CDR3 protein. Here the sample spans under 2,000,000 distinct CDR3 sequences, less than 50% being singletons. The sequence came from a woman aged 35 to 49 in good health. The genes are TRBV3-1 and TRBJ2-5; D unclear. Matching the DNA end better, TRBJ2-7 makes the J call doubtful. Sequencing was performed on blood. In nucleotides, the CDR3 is TGTGCCAGCAGCGAGGTTTTCGGTGGCTACGAGCAGTACTTC. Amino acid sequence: CASSEVFGGYEQYF.